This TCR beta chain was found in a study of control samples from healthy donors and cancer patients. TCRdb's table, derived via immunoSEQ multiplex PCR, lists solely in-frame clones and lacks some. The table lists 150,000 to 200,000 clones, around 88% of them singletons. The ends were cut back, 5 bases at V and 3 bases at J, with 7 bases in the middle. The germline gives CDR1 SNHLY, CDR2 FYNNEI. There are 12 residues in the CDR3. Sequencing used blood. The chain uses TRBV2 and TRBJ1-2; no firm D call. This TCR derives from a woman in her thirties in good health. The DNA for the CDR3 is TGTGCCAGCAGTCCAGATCACTATGGCTACACCTTC. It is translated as CASSPDHYGYTF.